The 11 T cell receptor beta chains below were found in one sample sequenced in a study of technical replicates of blood from a few donors. TCRdb's copy holds only in-frame clones and misses some; the assay was immunoSEQ multiplex PCR. The sample holds just under 45,000 clones, around 96% seen once. The sequenced material came from T cells isolated from PBMCs. All receptors come from a human donor in good health.

The V call is TRBV18, the J call TRBJ2-5, with D perhaps matching TRBD1 (5 bases). Trimming cost V 3 bases and J 2 bases, with 10 bases left between them. The CDR3 contains 14 residues. Germline CDR1 reads KGHSH; CDR2 reads LQKENI. The CDR3 DNA is TGTGCCAGCTCACCGAGACAGCCTCAAGAGACCCAGTACTTC. Translating gives CASSPRQPQETQYF. The variable domain in full, with the rest retrieved from reference TRBV18 and TRBJ2-5, is NAGVMQNPRHLVRRRGQEARLRCSPMKGHSHVYWYRQLPEEGLKFMVYLQKENIIDESGMPKERFSAEFPKEGPSILRIQQVVRGDSAAYFCASSPRQPQETQYFGPGTRLLVL.

This chain uses TRBV7-6 with TRBJ2-7; D may be TRBD1 (6 bases). Trimming took 2 bases from V and 3 from J, leaving 11 bases between them. CDR3 length: 14 amino acids. CDR1 and CDR2 (germline): SGHVS, FNYEAQ. The CDR3 protein is CASSLFLGGYEQYF. The CDR3 DNA reads as TGTGCCAGCAGCTTATTCCTAGGGGGCTACGAGCAGTACTTC.

For this clone: Other DNA sequences within the sample encode an identical CDR3. DNA for the CDR3: TGCGCCAGCAGCTTGGGCGGGGGTTCCTACGAGCAGTACTTC. Translating it yields CASSLGGGSYEQYF. The gene calls are TRBV5-1 and TRBJ2-7, with 7 nucleotides matching TRBD2. The CDR3 runs to 14 residues. Trimming took 0 bases from V and 1 from J; bases not matched to a gene: 1. The germline gives CDR1 SGHRS, CDR2 YFSETQ.

The chain carries TRBV25-1 and TRBJ2-7; TRBD2 agrees at 11 bases. The CDR3 consists of 17 residues. Germline V gene lookup returns CDR1 MGHDK and CDR2 SYGVNS. V shed 2 bases, J shed 3 bases, and the junction held 9 bases outside the gene matches. The DNA of the CDR3 is TGTGCCAGCAGTGAAAAACCGGGACTAGCGGAAATCTACGAGCAGTACTTC. This gives the protein CASSEKPGLAEIYEQYF.

The V and J genes are TRBV9 and TRBJ2-1; D is perhaps TRBD1 (6 bases). V was cut by 0 bases and J by 6 bases, with 10 bases left in between. The CDR3 is 14 residues long. Germline CDR1 reads SGDLS; CDR2 reads YYNGEE. This CDR3 reads CASSVDRGSNEQFF. The CDR3 nucleotides are TGTGCCAGCAGCGTAGATAGGGGGTCCAATGAGCAGTTCTTC.

The chain joins TRBV6-5 to TRBJ1-2; D remains ambiguous. The CDR3 contains 12 residues. V lost 10 bases and J 2 bases, leaving 11 bases between the germline ends. Germline V gene data show CDR1 as MNHEY and CDR2 as SVGAGI. The CDR3 DNA reads as TGTGCCACGGAAGGAGAGAACTATGGCTACACCTTC. Residues: CATEGENYGYTF.

A single count supports this clone. The V call is TRBV28, the J call TRBJ2-7; 7 nucleotides line up with TRBD1. Losses at the gene ends were 6 bases for V and 1 base for J; bases not matched to a gene: 6. The CDR3 runs to 14 residues. The germline V gene encodes CDR1 MDHEN and CDR2 SYDVKM. In DNA, the CDR3 is TGTGCCAGCAGAAACAGGGGCAGTTCCTACGAGCAGTACTTC. Its protein is CASRNRGSSYEQYF.

The V and J genes are TRBV27 and TRBJ2-3; D remains ambiguous. CDR1 and CDR2 (germline): MNHEY, SMNVEV (reference sequence). The CDR3 contains 15 residues. The germline V and J ends were trimmed by 2 bases and 2 bases, with 11 bases remaining between them. CDR3 sequence: CASSLSSVNTDTQYF. Written as DNA, the CDR3 is TGTGCCAGCAGTTTAAGCAGCGTGAACACAGATACGCAGTATTTT.

The J gene is TRBJ2-2, the V gene TRBV13; 10 nucleotides match TRBD1. With V trimmed by 6 bases and J by 5 bases, 3 bases remained unmatched. CDR1 and CDR2 from the germline V gene are PRHDT and FYEKMQ (reference sequence). The length of the CDR3 is 14 residues. For the CDR3, the DNA is TGTGCCAGCAGGCGGGGACAGGGGACCGGGGAGCTGTTTTTT. Translating gives CASRRGQGTGELFF.

The chain uses TRBV30 and TRBJ1-2, with 8 bases lining up with TRBD1. Germline-derived CDR1 and CDR2 are GTSNPN and SVGIG (reference sequence). V was pared by 8 bases and J by 3 bases, with 8 bases of the junction left unmatched. The CDR3 runs 13 residues. The CDR3 region has the DNA TGTGCCAGTTATTGGACAGGGTACTATGGCTACACCTTC. Amino acid sequence: CASYWTGYYGYTF.

A single count supports this clone. The V gene is TRBV29-1, the J gene TRBJ1-1, with D tentatively TRBD1 (6 bases). Trimming pared 4 bases from V and 1 base from J, leaving 7 bases between. This CDR3 spans 12 amino acids. Per the germline V gene, CDR1 is SQVTM and CDR2 is ANQGSEA. The CDR3 nucleotides read TGCAGCGTTGGGGGACAGAACACTGAAGCTTTCTTT. Translating it yields CSVGGQNTEAFF.